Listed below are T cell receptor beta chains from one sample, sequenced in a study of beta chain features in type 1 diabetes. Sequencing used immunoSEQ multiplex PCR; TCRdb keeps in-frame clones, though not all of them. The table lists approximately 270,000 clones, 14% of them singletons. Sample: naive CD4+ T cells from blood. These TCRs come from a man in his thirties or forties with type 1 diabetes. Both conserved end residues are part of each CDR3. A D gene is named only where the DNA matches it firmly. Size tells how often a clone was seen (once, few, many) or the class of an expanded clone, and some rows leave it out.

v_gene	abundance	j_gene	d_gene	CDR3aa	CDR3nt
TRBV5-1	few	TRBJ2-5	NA	CASSLYPQQETQYF	TGCGCCAGCAGCTTGTACCCACAGCAAGAGACCCAGTACTTC
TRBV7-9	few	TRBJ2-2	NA	CASSLMNIGELFF	TGTGCCAGCAGCTTAATGAACATCGGGGAGCTGTTTTTT
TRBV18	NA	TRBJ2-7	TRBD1	CASSLRDSLEQYF	TGTGCCAGCTCACTTCGGGACAGTCTGGAGCAGTACTTC
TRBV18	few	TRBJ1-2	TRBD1	CASSRGQGFDGYTF	TGTGCCAGCTCACGAGGACAGGGATTTGATGGCTACACCTTC
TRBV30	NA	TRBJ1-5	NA	CAWSVRTGNQPQHF	TGTGCCTGGAGTGTACGTACGGGTAATCAGCCCCAGCATTTT
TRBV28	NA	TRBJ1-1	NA	CASRLGSMNTEAFF	TGTGCCAGCAGGTTGGGGAGCATGAACACTGAAGCTTTCTTT
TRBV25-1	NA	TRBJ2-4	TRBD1	CASQDTNRGLDIQYF	TGTGCCAGCCAGGACACCAACAGGGGGTTAGACATTCAGTACTTC
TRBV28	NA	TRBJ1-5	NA	CASSSGQGRYQPQHF	TGTGCCAGCAGTTCCGGTCAGGGTCGATACCAGCCCCAGCATTTT
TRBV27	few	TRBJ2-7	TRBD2	CASMLRAGGSIYEQYF	TGTGCCAGCATGTTAAGAGCGGGAGGGAGTATCTACGAGCAGTACTTC
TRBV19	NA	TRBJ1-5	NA	CASSRIGGSSQPQHF	TGTGCCAGTAGTCGGATTGGTGGTTCTAGTCAGCCCCAGCATTTT
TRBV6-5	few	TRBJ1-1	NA	CASSYSYPGAGTEAFF	TGTGCCAGCAGTTATAGTTATCCAGGGGCAGGGACTGAAGCTTTCTTT
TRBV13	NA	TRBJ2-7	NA	CASSKAQGYEQYF	TGTGCCAGCAGCAAAGCACAGGGTTACGAGCAGTACTTC